This is a list of T cell receptor beta chains from one sample in a study of human T cells and chemical hapten exposure. TCRdb passed the RACE reads through MiXCR, listing each CDR3 protein once. The repertoire includes roughly 60,000 distinct CDR3 sequences, around an eighth of them detected once, and 2% to 3% sits in the top ten. The sample was whole blood, taken in connection with sensitization to the hapten diphenylcyclopropenone (DPC). All receptors come from a man aged 25-45 years with alopecia areata. Some clones in this sample may be carry-over from other donors' samples. Each CDR3 is given with its conserved first and last residue. A D gene is named only where the DNA matches it firmly. Clone size is not always given. Where it is, it says once, few, many or a class for expanded clones.

j_call | v_call | clone_size | d_call | cdr3_nt | cdr3_aa
TRBJ2-3 | TRBV9 | - | - | TGTGCCAGCAGCGTAGACGGGGGAGATACGCAGTATTTT | CASSVDGGDTQYF
TRBJ2-3 | TRBV7-8 | few | - | TGTGCCAGCCTTTCCACAGATACGCAGTATTTT | CASLSTDTQYF
TRBJ1-1 | TRBV28 | - | - | TGTGCCAGCAGTTTAAGGGGGTGGGAAGCTTTCTTT | CASSLRGWEAFF
TRBJ2-3 | TRBV6-4 | many | TRBD2 | TGTGCCAGCAGTCCACTAGCGGGGGGCACAGATACGCAGTATTTT | CASSPLAGGTDTQYF
TRBJ1-5 | TRBV18 | many | TRBD1 | TGTGCCAGCTCACCAGTGACAGGGGGCAATCAGCCCCAGCATTTT | CASSPVTGGNQPQHF
TRBJ1-5 | TRBV6-1 | few | - | TGTGCCACCACCCGGCAGCCCCAGCATTTT | CATTRQPQHF
TRBJ2-3 | TRBV29-1 | many | - | TGCAGCGTTGAACAGGGATTTAACACAGATACGCAGTATTTT | CSVEQGFNTDTQYF
TRBJ1-5 | TRBV20-1 | - | TRBD1 | TGCAGTGCTAGAACCGGGACAGGGGGCAATCAGCCCCAGCATTTT | CSARTGTGGNQPQHF
TRBJ1-2 | TRBV29-1 | - | TRBD1 | TGCAGCGTTGAGGGGACAGGGGAGTACTATGGCTACACCTTC | CSVEGTGEYYGYTF
TRBJ2-3 | TRBV7-2 | - | - | TGTGCCAGCAGGTCGGGCGGGGGCACAGATACGCAGTATTTT | CASRSGGGTDTQYF
TRBJ1-2 | TRBV28 | - | - | TGTGCCAGCAGTTTTCGGGCAGGAGGCTACACCTTC | CASSFRAGGYTF
TRBJ1-1 | TRBV6-5 | few | - | TGTGCCAGCAGTTCTAACCCAGGGTTCGGGCCCACTGAAGCTTTCTTT | CASSSNPGFGPTEAFF
TRBJ2-7 | TRBV5-4 | - | TRBD1 | TGTGCCAGCTACCCTCAGGGGGCCTACGAGCAGTACTTC | CASYPQGAYEQYF
TRBJ2-4 | TRBV28 | - | - | TGTGCCAGCAGTTTAATCCGGACAGCCAAAAACATTCAGTACTTC | CASSLIRTAKNIQYF
TRBJ2-1 | TRBV5-6 | - | - | TGTGCCAGCAGCTTGTCCCGGGGCGCGCAATACAATGAGCAGTTCTTC | CASSLSRGAQYNEQFF
TRBJ1-5 | TRBV7-9 | - | - | TGTGCCAGCAGCTTAGTCGGGAATCAGCCCCAGCATTTT | CASSLVGNQPQHF
TRBJ1-6 | TRBV4-2 | many | - | TGTGCCAGCAGCCAAGATCGGGGCAGGGGAGACTCACCCCTCCACTTT | CASSQDRGRGDSPLHF
TRBJ1-2 | TRBV29-1 | few | - | TGCAGCGCCCTTTCGAGGGCCGGGGACTATGGCTACACCTTC | CSALSRAGDYGYTF
TRBJ2-7 | TRBV20-1 | many | - | TGCAGTGCCCAGGAAACTAAGGAGCAGTACTTC | CSAQETKEQYF
TRBJ2-4 | TRBV18 | many | - | TGTGCCAGCTCACCACCCGGAGGGGAAAACATTCAGTACTTC | CASSPPGGENIQYF
TRBJ1-4 | TRBV20-1 | few | TRBD1 | TGCAGTGCTAGAGGCGACAGGGCGATTCGGGAAAAACTGTTTTTT | CSARGDRAIREKLFF
TRBJ2-3 | TRBV6-2/TRBV6-3 | - | - | TGTGCCAGCAGGCCCCGACTTACCACTAGCACAGATACGCAGTATTTT | CASRPRLTTSTDTQYF
TRBJ1-1 | TRBV10-3 | - | TRBD1 | TGTGCCATCAGTGAAGGGGGCGGCGAACCGAGTCCTGAAGCTTTCTTT | CAISEGGGEPSPEAFF
TRBJ2-1 | TRBV6-6 | - | TRBD1 | TGTGCCAGCAGTGCCCTTGTCTCGAGGACAGGGAACAATGAGCAGTTCTTC | CASSALVSRTGNNEQFF
TRBJ2-1 | TRBV6-2/TRBV6-3 | - | TRBD2 | TGTGCCAGCAGTTCCAGCGGGGGAAACCACAATGAGCAGTTCTTC | CASSSSGGNHNEQFF
TRBJ1-6 | TRBV5-1 | - | TRBD1 | TGCGCCAGCAGCTTGGGACCCGGGACAGGGGCCTTTAGGAGTTCACCCCTCCACTTT | CASSLGPGTGAFRSSPLHF
TRBJ1-1 | TRBV6-1 | few | - | TGTGCCAGTGGGTTTCTACGGGACACTGAAGCTTTCTTT | CASGFLRDTEAFF
TRBJ2-6 | TRBV7-6 | - | - | TGTGCCAGCAGCCTTTATGGGGCCAACGTCCTGACTTTC | CASSLYGANVLTF
TRBJ2-3 | TRBV20-1 | many | - | TGCAGTGCTAGACCTGGTAGGGCCCGGGCAGATACGCAGTATTTT | CSARPGRARADTQYF
TRBJ2-1 | TRBV10-3 | many | - | TGTGCCATGATTAAGGAGACGGATTCCTACAATGAGCAGTTCTTC | CAMIKETDSYNEQFF
TRBJ2-5 | TRBV2 | - | - | TGTGCCAGCAGTGAACAGGGAGAGACCCAGTACTTC | CASSEQGETQYF
TRBJ2-3 | TRBV6-5 | many | - | TGTGCCAGTAGACAGACAGATACGCAGTATTTT | CASRQTDTQYF
TRBJ2-3 | TRBV7-9 | many | TRBD1 | TGTGCCAGCAGCCCCCGGCCGGGACAGGGGGCAGGACCAGATACGCAGTATTTT | CASSPRPGQGAGPDTQYF
TRBJ2-1 | TRBV3-1 | - | - | TGTGCCAGCAGCCAAGTAGGTTCTTACAATGAGCAGTTCTTC | CASSQVGSYNEQFF
TRBJ2-7 | TRBV29-1 | many | - | TGCAGCGTTGGGGGGTCCGCAGCCTACGAGCAGTACTTC | CSVGGSAAYEQYF
TRBJ1-2 | TRBV7-8 | - | - | TGTGCCAGCTTACGTAATAGGGCCAATCTAGCTAACTATGGCTACACCTTC | CASLRNRANLANYGYTF
TRBJ2-5 | TRBV7-2 | many | - | TGTGCCAGCAGCTGGGGACAAGAGACCCAGTACTTC | CASSWGQETQYF
TRBJ1-2 | TRBV18 | - | - | TGTGCCAGCTCACCGTCCCCAATCTATGGCTACACCTTC | CASSPSPIYGYTF
TRBJ1-5 | TRBV18 | - | - | TGTGCCAGCTCACCACGAGGGGCTTGGCAGCCCCAGCATTTT | CASSPRGAWQPQHF
TRBJ2-5 | TRBV27 | many | - | TGTGCCAGCAGTTTATGGGGCAGGGTTAACGAAGAGACCCAGTACTTC | CASSLWGRVNEETQYF
TRBJ1-1 | TRBV11-3 | few | - | TGTGCCAGCAGTTCCAAAGTGAACACTGAAGCTTTCTTT | CASSSKVNTEAFF
TRBJ1-1 | TRBV20-1 | few | - | TGCAGTGCTGCCAACAGGGTAAACCGGGACACTGAAGCTTTCTTT | CSAANRVNRDTEAFF
TRBJ2-3 | TRBV6-5 | many | TRBD2 | TGTGCCAGCCGGGGACTAGCGATAGATACGCAGTATTTT | CASRGLAIDTQYF
TRBJ1-2 | TRBV27 | many | - | TGTGCCAGCAGTTTGGTAGGGGGAGGTAACTATGGCTACACCTTC | CASSLVGGGNYGYTF
TRBJ2-3 | TRBV24-1 | few | - | TGTGCCACCAGGGAGGGCAGGCTCCCAGATACGCAGTATTTT | CATREGRLPDTQYF
TRBJ1-1 | TRBV5-1 | many | - | TGCGCCAGCAGCTTGGGACAGGACCCCCCTGAAGCTTTCTTT | CASSLGQDPPEAFF
TRBJ2-6 | TRBV12-3/TRBV12-4 | many | - | TGTGCCAGCAGGGGACTCGAAGGGTCTCCTGGGGCCAACGTCCTGACTTTC | CASRGLEGSPGANVLTF
TRBJ1-2 | TRBV2 | - | - | TGTGCCAGCAGTGATGGGTACACCTTC | CASSDGYTF
TRBJ2-5 | TRBV7-8 | many | - | TGTGCCAGCAGCTTGCGAGGGGACAACATTCAAGAGACCCAGTACTTC | CASSLRGDNIQETQYF
TRBJ2-1 | TRBV9 | few | - | TGTGCCAGCAGCGATTCGGGCGGCTACAATGAGCAGTTCTTC | CASSDSGGYNEQFF
TRBJ2-5 | TRBV11-2 | - | TRBD2 | TGTGCCAGCAGCCCGGGACTATCCAGGGAGACCCAGTACTTC | CASSPGLSRETQYF
TRBJ1-2 | TRBV5-4 | few | TRBD1 | TGTGCCAGCAGCTTGGCGGGACAGAACTATGGCTACACCTTC | CASSLAGQNYGYTF
TRBJ1-1 | TRBV27 | many | - | TGTGCCAGCAGTTTAAAGGGGAGAACTGAAGCTTTCTTT | CASSLKGRTEAFF
TRBJ1-5 | TRBV27 | many | TRBD1 | TGTGCCAGCAGTACGGACAGGGATCAGCCCCAGCATTTT | CASSTDRDQPQHF
TRBJ2-7 | TRBV7-9 | - | - | TGTGCCAGCAGCTGGGAACAGGGACGTAAGCAGTACTTC | CASSWEQGRKQYF
TRBJ2-1 | TRBV7-2 | many | - | TGTGCCAGCAGCCGCGGGTCAGGGTCGTTCAATGAGCAGTTCTTC | CASSRGSGSFNEQFF
TRBJ1-6 | TRBV9 | - | TRBD1 | TGTGCCAGCAGCGTGGCCCCGGGACAGGGGAATTCACCCCTCCACTTT | CASSVAPGQGNSPLHF
TRBJ2-5 | TRBV11-2 | many | TRBD2 | TGTGCCAGCAGTACTAGCGTAAGACGAGAGACCCAGTACTTC | CASSTSVRRETQYF
TRBJ1-1 | TRBV13 | - | TRBD1 | TGTGCCAGCAGCTTACGACAGGGCGCAGCTTTCTTT | CASSLRQGAAFF